Each of the 10 T cell receptor beta chains below was sequenced from the same sample in a study of blood T cell repertoires in COVID-19. Profiling relied on immunoSEQ multiplex PCR, and the TCRdb table lists in-frame clones only, not all of them. The table has roughly 140,000 clones, roughly three quarters seen once. What was sequenced was peripheral blood. The source is a man in his fifties or sixties with active or convalescent COVID-19.

The rearrangement links TRBV27 to TRBJ2-2, with 8 bases identical to TRBD1. Germline assignment: CDR1 MNHEY and CDR2 SMNVEV (reference sequence). CDR3 length: 17 residues. Losses at the gene ends were 3 bases for V and 7 bases for J; bases not matched to a gene: 13. The CDR3 sequence is CASSFRQGRSIYGELFF. The CDR3 bases are TGTGCCAGCAGTTTTCGACAGGGGCGCTCGATTTACGGGGAGCTGTTTTTT.

The J gene is TRBJ1-3, the V gene TRBV7-9, with no clear D. Germline values: CDR1 SEHNR, CDR2 FQNEAQ (reference sequence). The CDR3 sequence is 17 residues long. V dropped 5 bases and J dropped 0 bases, with 17 bases sitting between them. CDR3 loop: CASSPNGEGSSGNTIYF. The CDR3 bases are TGTGCCAGCAGCCCAAACGGGGAGGGCAGCTCTGGAAACACCATATATTTT.

This clone was seen once. The gene calls are TRBV24-1 and TRBJ2-1; 9 positions agree with TRBD2. Trimming cost V 5 bases and J 4 bases; bases outside gene matches: 8. The germline gives CDR1 KGHDR, CDR2 SFDVKD. The CDR3 covers 16 residues. The CDR3 sequence: CATSGDSGRAYNEQFF. DNA of the CDR3: TGTGCCACCAGTGGGGATAGCGGGAGAGCTTACAATGAGCAGTTCTTC.

This clone has a single count. The V gene is TRBV24-1, the J gene TRBJ1-2, with TRBD1 matching over 11 bases. V lost 4 bases and J lost 2; bases outside the gene matches: 8. The germline V gene has CDR1 KGHDR and CDR2 SFDVKD. This CDR3 has 17 residues. CDR3 protein: CATSDSGQGAVNYGYTF. The CDR3 nucleotides read TGTGCCACCAGTGACAGCGGACAGGGGGCGGTCAACTATGGCTACACCTTC.

This clone was detected only a few times. The chain employs TRBV5-1 and TRBJ2-5; 10 bases line up with TRBD1. The germline V gene encodes CDR1 SGHRS and CDR2 YFSETQ. The CDR3 sequence is 14 residues long. V lost 4 bases, J lost 7 bases, and 7 bases stayed unmatched. In DNA form, the CDR3 reads TGCGCCAGCAGCCCTGGGACAGGGGTAGGGACCCAGTACTTC. Amino acids: CASSPGTGVGTQYF.

The chain recombines TRBV5-1 with TRBJ1-5; perhaps TRBD1 as D (6 bases). There are 15 residues in the CDR3. Germline lookup yields CDR1 SGHRS and CDR2 YFSETQ. The V gene lost 3 bases and the J gene lost 1 base, with 11 bases spanning the gap. The CDR3 protein is CASSSSGGSNQPQHF. The CDR3 region has the DNA TGCGCCAGCAGCTCCTCGGGGGGCAGCAATCAGCCCCAGCATTTT.

V gene TRBV5-4 combines with J gene TRBJ2-1; D is perhaps TRBD2 (7 bases). V was shortened by 3 bases and J by 8 bases, with 15 bases between the two germline ends. The CDR3 extends over 14 amino acids. Germline V lookup: CDR1 SGHNT, CDR2 YYREEE (reference sequence). CDR3 in amino acids: CASSSEGGGDEQFF. CDR3 in DNA: TGTGCCAGCAGCTCCGAAGGGGGGGGAGATGAGCAGTTCTTC.

This clone has a handful of counts. V usage is TRBV25-1 and J usage is TRBJ1-3; TRBD1 might be the D (5 bases). CDR3 length equals 11 residues. The ends were cut back, 7 bases at V and 10 bases at J, with 11 bases in the middle. CDR1 and CDR2 from the germline V gene are MGHDK and SYGVNS. CDR3 DNA: TGTGCCAGCACCATTGGGGGGACCATATATTTT. It yields the protein CASTIGGTIYF.

The chain combines TRBV19 with TRBJ2-3, with 11 nucleotides matching TRBD2. With V trimmed by 8 bases and J by 1 base, 2 bases remained unmatched. The V gene's germline CDR1 is LNHDA and CDR2 SQIVND (reference sequence). The CDR3 is 14 amino acids. Here the CDR3 reads CASGTSGGTDTQYF. As DNA, the CDR3 is TGTGCCAGTGGGACTAGCGGAGGCACAGATACGCAGTATTTT. Full variable domain (outside the CDR3, taken from reference TRBV19 and TRBJ2-3): DGGITQSPKYLFRKEGQNVTLSCEQNLNHDAMYWYRQDPGQGLRLIYYSQIVNDFQKGDIAEGYSVSREKKESFPLTVTSAQKNPTAFYLCASGTSGGTDTQYFGPGTRLTVL.

This clone was recorded once. The rearrangement uses TRBV4-2 and TRBJ2-1, with 9 bases lining up with TRBD1. The CDR3 is made up of 15 amino acids. Trimming at V came to 0 bases and at J to 4 bases, leaving 1 base not matched to a gene. Germline lookup yields CDR1 LGHNA and CDR2 YNFKEQ. The CDR3 loop is CASSQEQGAYNEQFF. For the CDR3, the DNA is TGTGCCAGCAGCCAAGAACAGGGGGCTTACAATGAGCAGTTCTTC.